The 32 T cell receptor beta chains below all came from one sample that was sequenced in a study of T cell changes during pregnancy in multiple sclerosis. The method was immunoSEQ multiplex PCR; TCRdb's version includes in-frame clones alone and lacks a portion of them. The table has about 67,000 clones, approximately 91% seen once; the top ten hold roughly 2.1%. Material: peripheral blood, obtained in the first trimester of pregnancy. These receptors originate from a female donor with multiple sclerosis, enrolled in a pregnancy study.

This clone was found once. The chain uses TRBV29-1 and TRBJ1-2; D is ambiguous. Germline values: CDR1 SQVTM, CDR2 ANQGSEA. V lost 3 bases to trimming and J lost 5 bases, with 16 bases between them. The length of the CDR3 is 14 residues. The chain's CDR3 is CSVESPGFGYGYTF. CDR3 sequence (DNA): TGCAGCGTTGAGAGCCCCGGGTTTGGGTATGGCTACACCTTC. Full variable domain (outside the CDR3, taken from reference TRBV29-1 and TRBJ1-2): SAVISQKPSRDICQRGTSLTIQCQVDSQVTMMFWYRQQPGQSLTLIATANQGSEATYESGFVIDKFPISRPNLTFSTLTVSNMSPEDSSIYLCSVESPGFGYGYTFGSGTRLTVV.

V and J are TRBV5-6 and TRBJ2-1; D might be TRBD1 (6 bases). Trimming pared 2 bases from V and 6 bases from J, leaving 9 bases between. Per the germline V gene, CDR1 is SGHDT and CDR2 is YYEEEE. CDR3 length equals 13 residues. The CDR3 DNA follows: TGTGCCAGCAGCTTCAAAGGGGGCAATGAGCAGTTCTTC. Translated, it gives CASSFKGGNEQFF.

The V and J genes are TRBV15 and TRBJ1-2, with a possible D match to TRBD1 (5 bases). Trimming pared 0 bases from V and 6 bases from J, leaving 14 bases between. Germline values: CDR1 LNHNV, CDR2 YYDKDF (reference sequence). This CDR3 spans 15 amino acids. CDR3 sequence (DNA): TGTGCCACCAGCAGAGATAGGAGGGGATGGGATGGCTACACCTTC. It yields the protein CATSRDRRGWDGYTF.

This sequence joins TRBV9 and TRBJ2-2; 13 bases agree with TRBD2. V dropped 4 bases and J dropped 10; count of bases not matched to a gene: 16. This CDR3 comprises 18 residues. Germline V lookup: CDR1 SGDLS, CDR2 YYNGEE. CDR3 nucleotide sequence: TGTGCCAGCAGCCCCCGGACTAGCGGGAGTAGAGGGGGTGCGGAGCTGTTTTTT. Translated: CASSPRTSGSRGGAELFF.

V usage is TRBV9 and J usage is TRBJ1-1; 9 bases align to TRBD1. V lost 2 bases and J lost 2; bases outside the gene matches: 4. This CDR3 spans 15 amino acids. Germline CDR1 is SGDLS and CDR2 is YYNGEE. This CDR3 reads CASSVGTGFNTEAFF. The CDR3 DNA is TGTGCCAGCAGCGTGGGGACAGGGTTCAACACTGAAGCTTTCTTT. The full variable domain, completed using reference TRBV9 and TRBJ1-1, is DSGVTQTPKHLITATGQRVTLRCSPRSGDLSVYWYQQSLDQGLQFLIQYYNGEERAKGNILERFSAQQFPDLHSELNLSSLELGDSALYFCASSVGTGFNTEAFFGQGTRLTVV.

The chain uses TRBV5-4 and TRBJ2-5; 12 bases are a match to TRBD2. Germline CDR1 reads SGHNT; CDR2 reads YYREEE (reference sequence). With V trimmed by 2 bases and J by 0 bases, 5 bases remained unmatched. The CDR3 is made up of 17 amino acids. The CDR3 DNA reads TGTGCCAGCAGCTTCGGACTAGCGGGAATAAACCAAGAGACCCAGTACTTC. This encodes CASSFGLAGINQETQYF.

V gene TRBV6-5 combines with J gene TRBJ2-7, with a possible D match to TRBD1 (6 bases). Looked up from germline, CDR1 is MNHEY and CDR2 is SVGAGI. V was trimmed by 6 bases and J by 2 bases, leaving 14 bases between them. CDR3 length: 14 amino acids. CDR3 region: CASSRDTEPYEQYF. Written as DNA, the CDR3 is TGTGCCAGCAGCCGGGACACAGAGCCCTACGAGCAGTACTTC.

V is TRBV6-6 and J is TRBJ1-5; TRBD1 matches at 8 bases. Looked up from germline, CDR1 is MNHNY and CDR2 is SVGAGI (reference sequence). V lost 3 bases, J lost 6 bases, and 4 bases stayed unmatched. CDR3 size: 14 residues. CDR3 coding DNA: TGTGCCAGCAGTTATGCAGGGGGCAGTCAGCCCCAGCATTTT. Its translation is CASSYAGGSQPQHF.

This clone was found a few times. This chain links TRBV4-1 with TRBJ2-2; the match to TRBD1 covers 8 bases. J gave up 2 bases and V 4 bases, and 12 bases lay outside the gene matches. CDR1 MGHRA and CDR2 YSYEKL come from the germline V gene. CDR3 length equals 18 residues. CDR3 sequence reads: CASSRLYRQGINTGELFF. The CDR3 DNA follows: TGCGCCAGCAGCCGGCTATACCGACAGGGGATTAACACCGGGGAGCTGTTTTTT.

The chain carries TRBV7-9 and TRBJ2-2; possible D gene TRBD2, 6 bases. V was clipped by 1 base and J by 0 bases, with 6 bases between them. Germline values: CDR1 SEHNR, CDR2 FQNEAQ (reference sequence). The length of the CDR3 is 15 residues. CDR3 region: CASSLGGTNTGELFF. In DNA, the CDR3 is TGTGCCAGCAGCTTAGGCGGGACGAACACCGGGGAGCTGTTTTTT. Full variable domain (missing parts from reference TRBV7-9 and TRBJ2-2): DTGVSQNPRHKITKRGQNVTFRCDPISEHNRLYWYRQTLGQGPEFLTYFQNEAQLEKSRLLSDRFSAERPKGSFSTLEIQRTEQGDSAMYLCASSLGGTNTGELFFGEGSRLTVL.

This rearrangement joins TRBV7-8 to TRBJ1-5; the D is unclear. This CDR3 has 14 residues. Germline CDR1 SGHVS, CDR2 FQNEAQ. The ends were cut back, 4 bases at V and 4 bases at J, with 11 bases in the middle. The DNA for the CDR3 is TGTGCCAGCAGCTCCCTGGCCCGTAATCAGCCCCAGCATTTT. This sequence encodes CASSSLARNQPQHF.

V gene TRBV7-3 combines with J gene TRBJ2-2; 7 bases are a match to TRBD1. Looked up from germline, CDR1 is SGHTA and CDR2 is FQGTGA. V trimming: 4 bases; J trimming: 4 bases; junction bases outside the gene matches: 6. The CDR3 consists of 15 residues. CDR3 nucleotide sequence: TGTGCCAGCAGCTCGACAGGGATTGGCACCGGGGAGCTGTTTTTT. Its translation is CASSSTGIGTGELFF.

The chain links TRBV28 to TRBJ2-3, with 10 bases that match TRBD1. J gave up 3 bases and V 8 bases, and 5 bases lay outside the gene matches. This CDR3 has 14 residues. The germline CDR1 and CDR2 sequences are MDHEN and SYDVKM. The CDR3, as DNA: TGTGCCAGCTATAGGGACAGGGGAACAGATACGCAGTATTTT. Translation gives CASYRDRGTDTQYF.

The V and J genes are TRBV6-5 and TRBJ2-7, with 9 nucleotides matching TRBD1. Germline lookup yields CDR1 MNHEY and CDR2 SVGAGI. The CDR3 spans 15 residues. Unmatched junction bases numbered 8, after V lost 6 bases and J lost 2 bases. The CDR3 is CASRSRDRVPYEQYF. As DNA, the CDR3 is TGTGCCAGCAGATCCCGGGACAGGGTACCCTACGAGCAGTACTTC.

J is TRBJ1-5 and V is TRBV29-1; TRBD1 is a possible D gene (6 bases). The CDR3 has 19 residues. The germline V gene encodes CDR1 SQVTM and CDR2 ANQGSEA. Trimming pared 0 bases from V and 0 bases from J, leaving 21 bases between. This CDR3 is CSVEDRLRTDHYSNQPQHF. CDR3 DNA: TGCAGCGTTGAAGATCGATTAAGGACAGACCATTATAGCAATCAGCCCCAGCATTTT.

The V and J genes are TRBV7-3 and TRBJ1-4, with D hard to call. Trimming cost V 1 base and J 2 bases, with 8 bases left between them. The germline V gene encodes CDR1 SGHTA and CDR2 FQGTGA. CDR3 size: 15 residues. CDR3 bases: TGTGCCAGCAGCTTAATGGGAGGCACTAATGAAAAACTGTTTTTT. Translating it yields CASSLMGGTNEKLFF.

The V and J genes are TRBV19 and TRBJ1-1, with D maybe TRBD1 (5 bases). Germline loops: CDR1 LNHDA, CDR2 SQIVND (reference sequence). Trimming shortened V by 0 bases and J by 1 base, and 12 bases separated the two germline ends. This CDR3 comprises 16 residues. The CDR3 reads CASSIDRRQKNTEAFF. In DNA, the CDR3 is TGTGCCAGTAGTATAGATCGCCGACAGAAGAACACTGAAGCTTTCTTT.

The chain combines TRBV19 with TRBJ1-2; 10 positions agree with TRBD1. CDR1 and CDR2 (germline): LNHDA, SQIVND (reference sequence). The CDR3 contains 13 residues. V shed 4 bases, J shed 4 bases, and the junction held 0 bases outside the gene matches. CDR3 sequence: CASSRDRGYGYTF. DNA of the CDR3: TGTGCCAGTAGTAGGGACAGGGGCTATGGCTACACCTTC.

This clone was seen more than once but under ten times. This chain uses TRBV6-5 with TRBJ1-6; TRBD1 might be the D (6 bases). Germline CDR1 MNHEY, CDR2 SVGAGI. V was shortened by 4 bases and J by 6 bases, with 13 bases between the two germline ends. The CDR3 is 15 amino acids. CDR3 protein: CASSWRKGVNSPLHF. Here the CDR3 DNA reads TGTGCCAGCAGTTGGCGGAAGGGGGTTAATTCACCCCTCCACTTT.

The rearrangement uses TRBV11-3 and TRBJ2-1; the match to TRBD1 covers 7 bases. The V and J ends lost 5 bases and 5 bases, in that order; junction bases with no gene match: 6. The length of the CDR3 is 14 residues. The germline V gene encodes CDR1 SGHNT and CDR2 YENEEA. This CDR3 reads CASSPRTGNNEQFF. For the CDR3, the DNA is TGTGCCAGCAGCCCCCGGACAGGTAACAATGAGCAGTTCTTC. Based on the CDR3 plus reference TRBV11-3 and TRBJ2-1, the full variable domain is EAGVVQSPRYKIIEKKQPVAFWCNPISGHNTLYWYLQNLGQGPELLIRYENEEAVDDSQLPKDRFSAERLKGVDSTLKIQPAELGDSAVYLCASSPRTGNNEQFFGPGTRLTVL.

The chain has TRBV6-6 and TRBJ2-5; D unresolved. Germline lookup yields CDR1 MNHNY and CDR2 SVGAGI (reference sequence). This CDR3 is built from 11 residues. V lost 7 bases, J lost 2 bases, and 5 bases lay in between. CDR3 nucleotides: TGTGCCAGCAAAACTCAAGAGACCCAGTACTTC. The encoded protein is CASKTQETQYF.

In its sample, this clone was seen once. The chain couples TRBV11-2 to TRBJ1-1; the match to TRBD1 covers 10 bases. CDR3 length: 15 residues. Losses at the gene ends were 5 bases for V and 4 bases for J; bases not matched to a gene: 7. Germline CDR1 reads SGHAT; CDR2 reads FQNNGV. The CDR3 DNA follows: TGTGCCAGCAGCCCCCGGACAGGGGGTATCACTGAAGCTTTCTTT. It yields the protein CASSPRTGGITEAFF.

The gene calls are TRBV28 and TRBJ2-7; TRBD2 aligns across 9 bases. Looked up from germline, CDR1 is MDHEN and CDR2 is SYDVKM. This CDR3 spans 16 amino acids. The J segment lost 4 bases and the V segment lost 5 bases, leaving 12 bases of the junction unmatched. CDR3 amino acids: CASSLQKGLAGYEQYF. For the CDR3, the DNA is TGTGCCAGCAGTCTACAAAAGGGACTAGCTGGGTACGAGCAGTACTTC.

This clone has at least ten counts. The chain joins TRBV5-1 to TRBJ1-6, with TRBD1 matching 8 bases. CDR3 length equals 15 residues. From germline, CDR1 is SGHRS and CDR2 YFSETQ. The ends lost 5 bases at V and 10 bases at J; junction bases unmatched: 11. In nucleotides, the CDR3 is TGCGCCAGCAGACCTGGACAGGGAGGCAACTCACCCCTCCACTTT. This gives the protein CASRPGQGGNSPLHF. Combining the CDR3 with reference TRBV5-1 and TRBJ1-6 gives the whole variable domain KAGVTQTPRYLIKTRGQQVTLSCSPISGHRSVSWYQQTPGQGLQFLFEYFSETQRNKGNFPGRFSGRQFSNSRSEMNVSTLELGDSALYLCASRPGQGGNSPLHFGNGTRLTVT.

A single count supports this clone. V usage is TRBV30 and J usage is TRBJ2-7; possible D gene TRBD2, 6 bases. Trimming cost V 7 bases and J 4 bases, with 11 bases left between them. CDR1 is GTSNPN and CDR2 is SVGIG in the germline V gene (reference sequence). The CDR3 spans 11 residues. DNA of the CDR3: TGTGCCTACGTAGCGGAATACGAGCAGTACTTC. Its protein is CAYVAEYEQYF.

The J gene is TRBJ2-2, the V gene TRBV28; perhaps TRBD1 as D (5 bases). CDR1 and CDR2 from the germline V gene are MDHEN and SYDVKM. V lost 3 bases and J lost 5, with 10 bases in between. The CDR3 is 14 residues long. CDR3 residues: CASSFGQGTGELFF. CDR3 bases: TGTGCCAGCAGTTTCGGTCAGGGAACCGGGGAGCTGTTTTTT.

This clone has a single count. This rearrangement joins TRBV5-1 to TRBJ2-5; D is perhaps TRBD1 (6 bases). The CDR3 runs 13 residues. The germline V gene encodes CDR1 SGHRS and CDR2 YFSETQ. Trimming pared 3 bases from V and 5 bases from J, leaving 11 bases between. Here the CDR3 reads CASSWTVGETQYF. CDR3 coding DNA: TGCGCCAGCAGCTGGACAGTGGGGGAGACCCAGTACTTC.

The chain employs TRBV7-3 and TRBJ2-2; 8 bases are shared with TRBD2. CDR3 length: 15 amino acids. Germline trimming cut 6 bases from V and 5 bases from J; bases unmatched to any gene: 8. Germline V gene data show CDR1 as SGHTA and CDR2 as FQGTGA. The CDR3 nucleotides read TGTGCCAGCAGGACCGCGGGGGGTGGAACCGGGGAGCTGTTTTTT. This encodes CASRTAGGGTGELFF.

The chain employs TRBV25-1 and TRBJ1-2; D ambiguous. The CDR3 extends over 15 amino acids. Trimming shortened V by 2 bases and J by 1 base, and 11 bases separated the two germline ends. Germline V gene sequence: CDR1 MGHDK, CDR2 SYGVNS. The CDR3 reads CASSEMTTNNYGYTF. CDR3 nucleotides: TGTGCCAGCAGTGAAATGACGACTAATAACTATGGCTACACCTTC.

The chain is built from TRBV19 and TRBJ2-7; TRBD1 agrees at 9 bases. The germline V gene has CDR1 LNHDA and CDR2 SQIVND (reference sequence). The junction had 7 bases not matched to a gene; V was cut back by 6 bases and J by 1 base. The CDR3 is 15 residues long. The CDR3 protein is CASSWRGQGSYEQYF. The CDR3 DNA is TGTGCCAGTAGCTGGAGGGGACAGGGTTCCTACGAGCAGTACTTC. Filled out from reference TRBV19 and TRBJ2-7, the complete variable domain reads DGGITQSPKYLFRKEGQNVTLSCEQNLNHDAMYWYRQDPGQGLRLIYYSQIVNDFQKGDIAEGYSVSREKKESFPLTVTSAQKNPTAFYLCASSWRGQGSYEQYFGPGTRLTVT.

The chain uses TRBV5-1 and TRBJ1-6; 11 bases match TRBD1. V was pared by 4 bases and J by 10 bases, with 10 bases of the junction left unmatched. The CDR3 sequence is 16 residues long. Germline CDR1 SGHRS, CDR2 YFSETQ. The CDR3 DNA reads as TGCGCCAGCAGCCTGGGCCCGGGACAGGGGGGATCACCCCTCCACTTT. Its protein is CASSLGPGQGGSPLHF. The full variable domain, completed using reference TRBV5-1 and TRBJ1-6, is KAGVTQTPRYLIKTRGQQVTLSCSPISGHRSVSWYQQTPGQGLQFLFEYFSETQRNKGNFPGRFSGRQFSNSRSEMNVSTLELGDSALYLCASSLGPGQGGSPLHFGNGTRLTVT.

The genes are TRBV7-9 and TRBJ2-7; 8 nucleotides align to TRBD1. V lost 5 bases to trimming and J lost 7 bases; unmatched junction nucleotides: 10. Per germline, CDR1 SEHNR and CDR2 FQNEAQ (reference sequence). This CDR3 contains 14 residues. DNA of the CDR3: TGTGCCAGCAGCCAATTCCAGGGGGCGGGAGAGCAGTACTTC. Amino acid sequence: CASSQFQGAGEQYF.